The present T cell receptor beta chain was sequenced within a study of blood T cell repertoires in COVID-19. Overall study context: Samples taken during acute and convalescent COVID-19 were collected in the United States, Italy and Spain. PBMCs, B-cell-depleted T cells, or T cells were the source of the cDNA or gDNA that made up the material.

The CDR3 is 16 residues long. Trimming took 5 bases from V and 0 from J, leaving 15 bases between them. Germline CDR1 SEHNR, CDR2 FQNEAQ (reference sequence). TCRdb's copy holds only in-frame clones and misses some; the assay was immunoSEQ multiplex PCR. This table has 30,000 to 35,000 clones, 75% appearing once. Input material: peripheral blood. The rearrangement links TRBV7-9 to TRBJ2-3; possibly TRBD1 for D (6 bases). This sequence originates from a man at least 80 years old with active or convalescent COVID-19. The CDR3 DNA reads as TGTGCCAGCAGCCCAGAAGGGGGTTTTAGCACAGATACGCAGTATTTT. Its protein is CASSPEGGFSTDTQYF.